Described below is a single T cell receptor (beta chain) sequence and its context. Antigen: not known. PCR primers comprised 60 Vbeta and 13 Jbeta primers. Assay: immunoSEQ multiplex PCR; the TCRdb copy retains only in-frame clones and omits some. The table lists about 98,000 clones, around 70% of them singletons, with roughly 2.5% in the top ten. These data belong to a study of cytomegalovirus exposure and HLA in healthy donors. Across the whole study: Earlier findings included some 100 million unique TCR beta sequences obtained from some 180 million T cells. Of the donors genotyped, about 410 in all, about 82% fell in the Caucasian-associated ancestry cluster.

Deletions cut 2 bases from V and 2 bases from J, with 10 bases between. The CDR3 runs 14 residues. The V gene's germline CDR1 is MDHEN and CDR2 SYDVKM. Whole-study results and caveats: High specificity and sensitivity for cytomegalovirus status were reported for the classifier.

The sequenced material came from PBMCs. This chain joins TRBV28 and TRBJ2-7; D remains ambiguous. The clonotype was recovered from a man aged 45 to 65 in good health and CMV-seronegative. DNA for the CDR3: TGTGCCAGCAGTTTAGGCCCCGTAACCTACGAGCAGTACTTC. This translates into CASSLGPVTYEQYF.